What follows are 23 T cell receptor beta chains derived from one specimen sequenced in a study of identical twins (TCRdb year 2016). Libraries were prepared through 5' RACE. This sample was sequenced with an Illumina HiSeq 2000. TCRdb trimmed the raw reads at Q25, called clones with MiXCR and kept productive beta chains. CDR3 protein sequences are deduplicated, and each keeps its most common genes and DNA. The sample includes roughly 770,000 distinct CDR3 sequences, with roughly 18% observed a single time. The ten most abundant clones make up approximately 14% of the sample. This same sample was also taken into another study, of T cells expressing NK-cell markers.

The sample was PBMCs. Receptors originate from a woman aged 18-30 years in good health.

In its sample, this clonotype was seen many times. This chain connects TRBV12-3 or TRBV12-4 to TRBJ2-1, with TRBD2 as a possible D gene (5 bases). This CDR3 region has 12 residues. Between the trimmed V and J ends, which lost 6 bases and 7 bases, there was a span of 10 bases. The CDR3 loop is CASSRRRNEQFF. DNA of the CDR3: TGTGCCAGCAGCCGGAGGAGAAATGAGCAGTTCTTC.

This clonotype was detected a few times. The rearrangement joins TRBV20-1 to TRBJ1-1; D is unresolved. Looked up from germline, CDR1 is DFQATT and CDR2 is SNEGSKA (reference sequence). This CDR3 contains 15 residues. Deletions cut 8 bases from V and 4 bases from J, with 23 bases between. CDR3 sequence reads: CSIRAVNPLGTEAFF. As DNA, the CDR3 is TGCAGTATCCGGGCCGTAAACCCCCTGGGCACTGAAGCTTTCTTT.

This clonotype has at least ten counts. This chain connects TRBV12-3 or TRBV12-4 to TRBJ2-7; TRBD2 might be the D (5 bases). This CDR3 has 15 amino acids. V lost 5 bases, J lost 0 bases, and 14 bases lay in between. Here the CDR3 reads CASSPQSRASYEQYF. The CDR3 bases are TGTGCCAGCAGTCCTCAATCGAGGGCCTCCTACGAGCAGTACTTC.

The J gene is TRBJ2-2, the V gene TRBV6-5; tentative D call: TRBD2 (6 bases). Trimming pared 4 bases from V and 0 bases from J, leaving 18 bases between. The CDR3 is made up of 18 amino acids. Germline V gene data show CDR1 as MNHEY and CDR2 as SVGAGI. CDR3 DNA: TGTGCCAGCAGTTTCGGGGGAGGAGGCAGCTCGAACACCGGGGAGCTGTTTTTT. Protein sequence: CASSFGGGGSSNTGELFF.

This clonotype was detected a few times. The CDR3 DNA sequence: TGTGCCAGCAGCGTTGCATACGGGGCTAAAGAGACCCAGTACTTC. It encodes CASSVAYGAKETQYF. This sequence joins TRBV5-6 and TRBJ2-5, with D perhaps matching TRBD1 or TRBD2 (5 bases each). The V end was cut by 4 bases, the J end by 3 bases, with 16 bases between. The germline CDR1 and CDR2 sequences are SGHDT and YYEEEE. CDR3 length: 15 amino acids.

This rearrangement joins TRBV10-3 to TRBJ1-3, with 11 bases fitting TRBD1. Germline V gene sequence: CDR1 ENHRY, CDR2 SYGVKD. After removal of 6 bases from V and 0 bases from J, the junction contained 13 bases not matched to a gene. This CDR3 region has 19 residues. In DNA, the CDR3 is TGTGCCATCAGCGGTGGGACAGGGGGTTCCACAATCTCTGGAAACACCATATATTTT. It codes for CAISGGTGGSTISGNTIYF.

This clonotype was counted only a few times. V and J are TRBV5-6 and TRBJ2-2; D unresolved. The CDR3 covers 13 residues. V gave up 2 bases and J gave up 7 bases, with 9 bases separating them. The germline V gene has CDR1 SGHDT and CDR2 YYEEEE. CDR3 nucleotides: TGTGCCAGCAGCTTCTATAACCTCGGGGAGCTGTTTTTT. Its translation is CASSFYNLGELFF. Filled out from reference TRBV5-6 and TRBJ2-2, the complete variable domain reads DAGVTQSPTHLIKTRGQQVTLRCSPKSGHDTVSWYQQALGQGPQFIFQYYEEEERQRGNFPDRFSGHQFPNYSSELNVNALLLGDSALYLCASSFYNLGELFFGEGSRLTVL.

The CDR3 region has the DNA TGCGCCAGCAGCTTGGGAGGGTTCTCTGGAAACACCATATATTTT. It yields the protein CASSLGGFSGNTIYF. The genes are TRBV5-1 and TRBJ1-3; D not resolved. The V gene's germline CDR1 is SGHRS and CDR2 YFSETQ. V dropped 0 bases and J dropped 0 bases, with 7 bases sitting between them. CDR3 length: 15 residues. The whole variable domain, remainder taken from reference TRBV5-1 and TRBJ1-3, is KAGVTQTPRYLIKTRGQQVTLSCSPISGHRSVSWYQQTPGQGLQFLFEYFSETQRNKGNFPGRFSGRQFSNSRSEMNVSTLELGDSALYLCASSLGGFSGNTIYFGEGSWLTVV.

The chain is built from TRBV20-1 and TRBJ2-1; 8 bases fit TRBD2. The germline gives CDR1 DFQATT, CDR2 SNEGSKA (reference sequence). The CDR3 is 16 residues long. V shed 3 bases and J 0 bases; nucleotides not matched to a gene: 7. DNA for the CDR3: TGCAGTGCTAGGTCCCGAGCGGGGGACTCCTACAATGAGCAGTTCTTC. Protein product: CSARSRAGDSYNEQFF.

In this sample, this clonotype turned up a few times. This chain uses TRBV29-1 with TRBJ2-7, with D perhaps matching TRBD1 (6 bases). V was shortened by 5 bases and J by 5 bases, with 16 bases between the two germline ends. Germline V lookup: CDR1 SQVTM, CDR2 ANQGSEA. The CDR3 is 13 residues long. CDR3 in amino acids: CSVTLRGIDEQYF. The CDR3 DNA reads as TGCAGCGTTACCCTCAGGGGAATTGACGAGCAGTACTTC.

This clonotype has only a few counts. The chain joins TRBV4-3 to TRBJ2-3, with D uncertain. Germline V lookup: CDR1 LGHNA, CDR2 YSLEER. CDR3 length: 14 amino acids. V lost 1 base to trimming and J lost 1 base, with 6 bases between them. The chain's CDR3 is CASSQAVGTDTQYF. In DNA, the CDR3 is TGCGCCAGCAGCCAAGCCGTCGGCACAGATACGCAGTATTTT.

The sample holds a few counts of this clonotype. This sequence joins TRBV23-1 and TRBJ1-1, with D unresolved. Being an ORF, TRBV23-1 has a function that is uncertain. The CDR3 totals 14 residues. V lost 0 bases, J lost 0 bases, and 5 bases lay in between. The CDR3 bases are TGCGCCAGCAGTCAATCATCCGTGAACACTGAAGCTTTCTTT. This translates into CASSQSSVNTEAFF.

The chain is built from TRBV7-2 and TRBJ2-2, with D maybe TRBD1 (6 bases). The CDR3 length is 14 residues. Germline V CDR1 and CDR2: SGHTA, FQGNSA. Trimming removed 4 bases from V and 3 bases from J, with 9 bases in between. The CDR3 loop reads CASSSYRDTGELFF. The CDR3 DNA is TGTGCCAGCAGCTCCTACAGGGACACCGGGGAGCTGTTTTTT.

CDR3: CASSLGLAGGSTQYF. CDR3 DNA: TGTGCCAGCAGCTTGGGACTAGCGGGGGGCTCGACCCAGTACTTC. The V call is TRBV7-9, the J call TRBJ2-5; TRBD2 matches at 15 bases. In germline, CDR1 is SEHNR, CDR2 FQNEAQ (reference sequence). The CDR3 runs 15 residues. The V and J ends lost 3 bases and 7 bases, in that order; junction bases with no gene match: 3.

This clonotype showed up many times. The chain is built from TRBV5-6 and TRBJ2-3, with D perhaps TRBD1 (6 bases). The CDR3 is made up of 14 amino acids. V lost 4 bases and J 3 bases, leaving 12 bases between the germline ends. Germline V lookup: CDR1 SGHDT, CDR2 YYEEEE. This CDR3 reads CASSLYRATDTQYF. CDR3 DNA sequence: TGTGCCAGCAGCCTTTACAGGGCGACAGATACGCAGTATTTT.

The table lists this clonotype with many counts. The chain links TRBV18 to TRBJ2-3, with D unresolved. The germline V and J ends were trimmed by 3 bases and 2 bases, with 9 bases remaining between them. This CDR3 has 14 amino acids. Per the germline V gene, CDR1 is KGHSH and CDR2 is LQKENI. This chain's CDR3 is CASSPQVNTDTQYF. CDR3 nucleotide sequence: TGTGCCAGCTCACCGCAAGTTAACACAGATACGCAGTATTTT.

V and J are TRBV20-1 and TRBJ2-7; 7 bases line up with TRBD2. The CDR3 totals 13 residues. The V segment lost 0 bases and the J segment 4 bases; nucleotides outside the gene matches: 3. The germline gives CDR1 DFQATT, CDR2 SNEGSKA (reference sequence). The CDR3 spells CSARDNGGYEQYF. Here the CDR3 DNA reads TGCAGTGCTAGAGACAACGGGGGGTACGAGCAGTACTTC.

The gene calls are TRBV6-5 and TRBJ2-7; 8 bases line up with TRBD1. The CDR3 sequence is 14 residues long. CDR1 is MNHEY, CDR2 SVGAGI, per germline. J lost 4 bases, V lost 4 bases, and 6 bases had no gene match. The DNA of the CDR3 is TGTGCCAGCAGTTCGACAGGGGTTGATTACGAGCAGTACTTC. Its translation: CASSSTGVDYEQYF.

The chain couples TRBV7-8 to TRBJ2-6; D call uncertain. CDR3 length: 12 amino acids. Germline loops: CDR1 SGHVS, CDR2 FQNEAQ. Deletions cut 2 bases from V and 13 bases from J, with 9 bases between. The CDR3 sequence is CASSLQAQVLTF. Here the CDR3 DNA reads TGTGCCAGCAGCTTACAGGCCCAGGTCCTGACTTTC.

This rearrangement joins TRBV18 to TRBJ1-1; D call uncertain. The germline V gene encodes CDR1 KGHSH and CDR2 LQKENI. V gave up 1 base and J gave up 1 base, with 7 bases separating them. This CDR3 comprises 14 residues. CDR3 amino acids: CASSPLARNTEAFF. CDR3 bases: TGTGCCAGCTCACCACTAGCCAGGAACACTGAAGCTTTCTTT.

The CDR3 coding sequence is TGCAGCGCTATAGTAGCGGGAGATCAGCAGTACTTC. Translated: CSAIVAGDQQYF. The chain carries TRBV29-1 and TRBJ2-7; 9 bases map to TRBD2. V was pared by 7 bases and J by 8 bases, with 9 bases of the junction left unmatched. Germline values: CDR1 SQVTM, CDR2 ANQGSEA. This CDR3 region has 12 residues.

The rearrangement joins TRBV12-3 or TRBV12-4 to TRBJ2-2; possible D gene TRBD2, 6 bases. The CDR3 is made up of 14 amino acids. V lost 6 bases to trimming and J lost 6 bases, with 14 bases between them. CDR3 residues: CASSRYTSPGELFF. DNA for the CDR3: TGTGCCAGCAGCCGCTATACTAGCCCCGGGGAGCTGTTTTTT.

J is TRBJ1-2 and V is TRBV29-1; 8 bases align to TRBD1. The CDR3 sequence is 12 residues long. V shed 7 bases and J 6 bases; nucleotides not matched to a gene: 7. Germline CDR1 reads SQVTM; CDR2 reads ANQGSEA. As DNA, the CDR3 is TGCAGCGCGGACAGGGAGACCCATGGCTACACCTTC. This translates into CSADRETHGYTF.